These T cell receptor beta chains were read from a single sample in a study of blood T cell repertoires in COVID-19. This table comes from immunoSEQ multiplex PCR, and its TCRdb copy is limited to in-frame clones, with some not included. Altogether roughly 87,000 clones are present, less than 85% being singletons, with the ten largest covering approximately 15%. Sequences were obtained from peripheral blood. These TCRs come from a woman aged 55-70 years with acute or convalescent COVID-19. The CDR3 runs from the conserved cysteine through the conserved F or W. A D gene is named only where the DNA matches it firmly. Not every row has a clone size; where given, it reads once, few, many or a size class.

J	size	V	D	CDR3	DNA
TRBJ2-1	many	TRBV4-1	TRBD2	CASSQGGGADEQFF	TGCGCCAGCAGCCAAGGCGGGGGGGCCGATGAGCAGTTCTTC
TRBJ1-5	once	TRBV18	-	CASSPQGGLDQPQHF	TGTGCCAGCTCACCACAGGGCGGACTTGATCAGCCCCAGCATTTT
TRBJ2-7	-	TRBV2	-	CASSASGYEQYF	TGTGCCAGCAGCGCCTCAGGGTACGAGCAGTACTTC
TRBJ1-4	-	TRBV28	-	CASSPPLPGTNEKLFF	TGTGCCAGCAGTCCTCCCCTACCGGGAACTAATGAAAAACTGTTTTTT
TRBJ2-4	once	TRBV4-1	TRBD1	CASSQDRTGVAKNIQYF	TGCGCCAGCAGCCAAGATCGGACAGGCGTAGCCAAAAACATTCAGTACTTC
TRBJ1-2	-	TRBV9	-	CASWAGDYGYTF	TGTGCCAGTTGGGCGGGAGACTATGGCTACACCTTC
TRBJ2-3	-	TRBV6-6	-	CASNPGTGNTDTQYF	TGTGCCAGCAATCCCGGAACAGGGAACACAGATACGCAGTATTTT
TRBJ1-5	-	TRBV7-6	TRBD1	CASSSRGQAGQPQHF	TGTGCCAGCAGCTCGAGGGGACAGGCGGGTCAGCCCCAGCATTTT
TRBJ1-2	-	TRBV27	-	CASSFSSGYYGYTF	TGTGCCAGCAGTTTTAGTTCAGGGTACTATGGCTACACCTTC
TRBJ2-2	-	TRBV11-2	-	CASSSQYLSTGELFF	TGTGCCAGCAGCTCACAGTATTTGAGCACCGGGGAGCTGTTTTTT
TRBJ1-2	-	TRBV5-1	TRBD1	CASSLGTGSYYGYTF	TGCGCCAGCAGCTTGGGGACAGGGAGTTACTATGGCTACACCTTC
TRBJ1-1	-	TRBV7-2	TRBD1	CASSSDPTGVTEAFF	TGTGCCAGCAGCTCGGATCCTACAGGGGTCACTGAAGCTTTCTTT
TRBJ1-1	-	TRBV6-5	TRBD1	CASSTGGWGTEAFF	TGTGCCAGCAGCACAGGGGGCTGGGGCACTGAAGCTTTCTTT
TRBJ2-2	-	TRBV5-4	TRBD1	CASSLQQGATGELFF	TGTGCCAGCAGCCTTCAACAGGGGGCAACCGGGGAGCTGTTTTTT
TRBJ2-1	-	TRBV19	TRBD1	CASRSRGPRNEQFF	TGTGCCAGTAGGTCCAGGGGGCCGCGCAATGAGCAGTTCTTC
TRBJ1-5	once	TRBV4-1	TRBD1	CASSRDRDGGNQPQHF	TGCGCCAGCAGCCGTGACAGGGATGGGGGCAATCAGCCCCAGCATTTT
TRBJ2-5	-	TRBV29-1	-	CSFGLKIGAQYF	TGCAGCTTCGGTCTCAAAATAGGGGCCCAGTACTTC
TRBJ2-7	few	TRBV27	-	CASSILGTVEQYF	TGTGCCAGCAGTATACTAGGTACGGTCGAGCAGTACTTC
TRBJ1-5	-	TRBV5-5	TRBD1	CASTPGQGPYSNQPQHF	TGTGCCAGCACCCCGGGACAGGGACCTTATAGCAATCAGCCCCAGCATTTT
TRBJ2-7	-	TRBV6-8	TRBD1	CASSYMRGQQYF	TGTGCCAGCAGTTATATGAGGGGGCAGCAGTACTTC
TRBJ1-1	-	TRBV9	-	CASSRTAGVDTEAFF	TGTGCCAGCAGCCGTACCGCAGGGGTAGACACTGAAGCTTTCTTT
TRBJ2-7	-	TRBV11-3	-	CASSSQGLAYEQYF	TGTGCCAGCAGCTCCCAGGGGTTAGCCTACGAGCAGTACTTC
TRBJ1-4	once	TRBV28	-	CASSSQGTTTNEKLFF	TGTGCCAGCAGTTCCCAGGGTACCACAACTAATGAAAAACTGTTTTTT
TRBJ1-3	-	TRBV28	-	CASSSGESSGNTIYF	TGTGCCAGCAGTTCCGGAGAGAGCTCTGGAAACACCATATATTTT
TRBJ1-3	-	TRBV21-1	-	CASSSPGTGASGNTIYF	TGTGCCAGCAGCTCCCCCGGGACAGGGGCTTCTGGAAACACCATATATTTT
TRBJ2-6	once	TRBV18	-	CASSLLQGSGANVLTF	TGTGCCAGCTCACTCCTACAGGGCTCTGGGGCCAACGTCCTGACTTTC
TRBJ1-4	-	TRBV5-1	-	CASSLVLLGPSSTNEKLFF	TGCGCCAGCAGCTTGGTTTTATTGGGGCCCTCATCAACTAATGAAAAACTGTTTTTT
TRBJ1-2	-	TRBV30	TRBD1	CAWSVPVTGVMYGYTF	TGTGCCTGGAGTGTACCAGTGACAGGGGTGATGTATGGCTACACCTTC
TRBJ1-3	-	TRBV9	TRBD1	CASSPRTGEGNTIYF	TGTGCCAGCAGCCCCCGGACAGGGGAAGGAAACACCATATATTTT
TRBJ1-4	-	TRBV5-1	-	CASSQDSATNEKLFF	TGCGCCAGCAGCCAGGACAGTGCAACTAATGAAAAACTGTTTTTT
TRBJ2-3	-	TRBV4-3	TRBD2	CASSQGGIPGGHRTDTQYF	TGCGCCAGCAGCCAAGGAGGGATACCGGGGGGGCATCGCACAGATACGCAGTATTTT
TRBJ2-7	-	TRBV14	-	CASSRRGWGVSYEQYF	TGTGCCAGCAGCCGGCGAGGGTGGGGTGTCTCCTACGAGCAGTACTTC
TRBJ1-6	-	TRBV30	-	CAWSVLGILHF	TGTGCCTGGAGTGTACTAGGGATCCTCCACTTT
TRBJ1-6	-	TRBV6-5	TRBD1	CATRTGAEASPLHF	TGTGCCACCAGGACAGGAGCGGAGGCTTCACCCCTCCACTTT
TRBJ2-6	-	TRBV30	-	CAWALSGANVLTF	TGTGCCTGGGCACTCTCTGGGGCCAACGTCCTGACTTTC
TRBJ1-6	-	TRBV5-4	-	CASSIGQPNSPLHF	TGTGCCAGCAGCATCGGACAACCTAATTCACCCCTCCACTTT
TRBJ1-3	-	TRBV5-1	-	CASSFNRPSGNTIYF	TGCGCCAGCAGCTTTAACAGGCCTTCTGGAAACACCATATATTTT
TRBJ1-3	-	TRBV27	-	CASSLSAGSGGNTIYF	TGTGCCAGCAGTTTATCGGCAGGGTCGGGTGGAAACACCATATATTTT
TRBJ1-6	-	TRBV9	-	CASSVLGDSYNSPLHF	TGTGCCAGCAGCGTGTTAGGGGACTCCTATAATTCACCCCTCCACTTT
TRBJ1-3	-	TRBV9	-	CASSVEQGRNTIYF	TGTGCCAGCAGCGTAGAACAGGGTCGGAACACCATATATTTT
TRBJ1-5	-	TRBV23-1	-	CASSQPDTRKRDQPQHF	TGCGCCAGCAGTCAACCGGACACCCGTAAGCGGGATCAGCCCCAGCATTTT
TRBJ1-6	-	TRBV5-1	-	CASSLEVGVSPLHF	TGCGCCAGCAGCTTGGAGGTCGGGGTTTCACCCCTCCACTTT
TRBJ2-5	-	TRBV5-6	-	CASSFKGGGETQYF	TGTGCCAGCAGCTTTAAGGGAGGAGGAGAGACCCAGTACTTC
TRBJ1-2	-	TRBV11-2	-	CASSLVAGPNYGYTF	TGTGCCAGCAGCTTAGTCGCAGGCCCTAACTATGGCTACACCTTC
TRBJ1-1	-	TRBV4-3	TRBD1	CASSQDTGGTEAFF	TGCGCCAGCAGCCAAGATACAGGGGGCACTGAAGCTTTCTTT
TRBJ1-6	once	TRBV19	-	CASSSLEGWNSPLHF	TGTGCCAGTAGTAGCCTGGAGGGCTGGAATTCACCCCTCCACTTT